This TCR beta chain is drawn from a study of shared clonotypes between healthy human individuals. Study summary: Sampling drew on donors who were a couple of women and a few men aged 18 to 49. Plates per donor: three CD4 naive, three CD4 memory, two CD8 naive, one CD8 memory.

Study-level findings and limits: A handful of donors shared roughly 5% of their naive CD4 clonotypes. Researchers sampled only blood; tissue repertoires likely differ.

The assay was immunoSEQ multiplex PCR, and TCRdb's table has in-frame clones only and misses some. The sample records around 1,100,000 clones, 70% to 80% being singletons. This clone was seen a single time. The antigen remains unidentified. This receptor was obtained from a man between 18 and 35 years old in good health. Some clones in this sample may be carry-over from other donors' samples. Material for sequencing was memory CD4+ T cells from PBMCs. The subset is: CD45RA-negative fraction.

The CDR3 sequence: CASSLAGGPGEQYF. The CDR3 DNA sequence: TGTGCCAGCAGCTTAGCGGGAGGGCCGGGGGAGCAGTACTTC. This sequence joins TRBV7-9 and TRBJ2-7; TRBD2 aligns across 7 bases. Per germline, CDR1 SEHNR and CDR2 FQNEAQ (reference sequence). The CDR3 is 14 residues long. V lost 0 bases to trimming and J lost 7 bases; unmatched junction nucleotides: 6.